These T cell receptor beta chains were read from a single sample in a study of blood T cell repertoires in COVID-19. Some clones are missing from TCRdb's copy, which holds only in-frame ones; the method was immunoSEQ multiplex PCR. The sample consists of around 170,000 clones, roughly 84% of them appearing once. Specimen: peripheral blood. The source of these receptors is a man aged 18-30 years with active or convalescent COVID-19. CDR3s include the opening cysteine and the closing phenylalanine or tryptophan. Each record gives: clone size, D gene, V gene, J gene, CDR3 protein, CDR3 DNA. The D gene is left open where the match is weak. A row's size may be missing; if present it is once, few, many or a size class.

>NA|TRBD2|TRBV5-1|TRBJ2-1
CASRLTSGRDEQFF
TGCGCCAGCAGGCTAACTAGCGGGAGAGATGAGCAGTTCTTC
>NA|NA|TRBV5-1|TRBJ2-7
CASSLVGGYEQYF
TGCGCCAGCAGCTTGGTCGGGGGCTACGAGCAGTACTTC
>NA|NA|TRBV6-5|TRBJ1-1
CASTGASNTEAFF
TGTGCCAGCACAGGGGCTTCAAACACTGAAGCTTTCTTT
>NA|NA|TRBV10-3|TRBJ2-6
CAISDGLSGANVLTF
TGTGCCATCAGTGACGGACTGTCCGGGGCCAACGTCCTGACTTTC
>NA|NA|TRBV4-3|TRBJ1-6
CASSQGLGVGHSPLHF
TGCGCCAGCAGCCAAGGGCTCGGGGTCGGGCATTCACCCCTCCACTTT
>NA|NA|TRBV7-2|TRBJ2-6
CASSPQRSSGANVLTF
TGTGCCAGCAGCCCCCAGAGGAGCTCTGGGGCCAACGTCCTGACTTTC
>once|NA|TRBV5-8|TRBJ2-4
CASSPWGRKNIQYF
TGTGCCAGCAGCCCGTGGGGCAGAAAAAACATTCAGTACTTC
>NA|TRBD1|TRBV5-1|TRBJ2-5
CASSFGQERTQYF
TGCGCCAGCAGCTTCGGACAGGAGCGGACCCAGTACTTC
>NA|NA|TRBV7-2|TRBJ1-4
CASSSPYEKLFF
TGTGCCAGCAGCTCCCCATATGAAAAACTGTTTTTT
>NA|NA|TRBV23-1|TRBJ2-1
CAGPSAVHYEQFF
TGCGCCGGGCCTTCGGCCGTACACTATGAGCAGTTCTTC
>NA|NA|TRBV5-1|TRBJ1-2
CASSLEAGTNGYTF
TGCGCCAGCAGCTTGGAAGCGGGGACCAATGGCTACACCTTC
>NA|NA|TRBV9|TRBJ1-3
CASSAVPLTGNTIYF
TGTGCCAGCAGCGCAGTTCCTTTAACTGGAAACACCATATATTTT
>NA|TRBD1|TRBV25-1|TRBJ2-5
CASSEDRVEETQYF
TGTGCCAGCAGTGAGGACAGGGTAGAAGAGACCCAGTACTTC
>once|NA|TRBV7-3|TRBJ2-5
CASSLRPRPDTVETQYF
TGTGCCAGCAGCTTAAGACCTCGTCCGGACACTGTTGAGACCCAGTACTTC
>NA|NA|TRBV10-1|TRBJ2-3
CASRMARLLTDTQYF
TGCGCCAGTAGAATGGCCAGGCTCCTCACAGATACGCAGTATTTT
>NA|TRBD2|TRBV19|TRBJ2-1
CASSFGGSLGNEQFF
TGTGCCAGTAGTTTTGGCGGGAGTTTAGGCAATGAGCAGTTCTTC
>NA|NA|TRBV6-6|TRBJ1-6
CASSYAREGTPLHF
TGTGCCAGCAGTTACGCCAGGGAGGGAACACCCCTCCACTTT
>NA|TRBD1|TRBV19|TRBJ2-7
CASSPGTGYYEQYF
TGTGCCAGTAGTCCCGGGACAGGCTACTACGAGCAGTACTTC
>NA|TRBD1|TRBV28|TRBJ1-5
CASRHPATGNQPQHF
TGTGCCAGCAGGCACCCGGCGACAGGGAACCAGCCCCAGCATTTT